Shown below are 19 T cell receptor beta chains from a single sample sequenced in a study of T cells after posttransplantation cyclophosphamide. The assay was immunoSEQ multiplex PCR, and TCRdb's table has in-frame clones only and misses some. The repertoire consists of tens of thousands of clones, none detected only once. Material for sequencing was PBMCs. These receptor sequences come from a man aged 35-49 years in good health, CMV-negative, and a related stem cell transplant donor.

This clone was seen repeatedly, ten times or more. The CDR3 loop is CAGGTGGTETQYF. CDR3 nucleotides: TGTGCTGGGGGGACAGGGGGCACGGAGACCCAGTACTTC. V gene TRBV30 combines with J gene TRBJ2-5; TRBD1 matches at 12 bases. The CDR3 covers 13 residues. Germline CDR1 reads GTSNPN; CDR2 reads SVGIG (reference sequence). Complete variable domain (other parts from reference TRBV30 and TRBJ2-5): SQTIHQWPATLVQPVGSPLSLECTVEGTSNPNLYWYRQAAGRGLQLLFYSVGIGQISSEVPQNLSASRPQDRQFILSSKKLLLSDSGFYLCAGGTGGTETQYFGPGTRLLVL.

This clone was seen many times. This chain's CDR3 is CALDPLGASLEPQHF. DNA for the CDR3: TGTGCCCTGGACCCATTGGGGGCTAGCCTAGAGCCCCAGCATTTT. The rearrangement links TRBV6-1 to TRBJ1-5; D possibly corresponds to TRBD1 (6 bases). CDR1 and CDR2 from the germline V gene are MNHNS and SASEGT. The CDR3 has 15 residues. The germline V and J ends were trimmed by 11 bases and 8 bases, with 25 bases remaining between them.

Many counts were recorded for this clone. The rearrangement joins TRBV28 to TRBJ1-3; D may be TRBD1 (5 bases). Per germline, CDR1 MDHEN and CDR2 SYDVKM. V was cut by 6 bases and J by 0 bases, with 21 bases left in between. This CDR3 region has 18 residues. Here the CDR3 reads CASSRGVWGTSSGNTIYF. For the CDR3, the DNA is TGTGCCAGCAGCCGGGGGGTCTGGGGAACGTCCTCTGGAAACACCATATATTTT.

This clone has just a few counts. The chain is built from TRBV27 and TRBJ1-6; D is uncertain. The CDR3 loop spans 14 amino acids. V lost 6 bases and J lost 7, with 13 bases in between. From germline, CDR1 is MNHEY and CDR2 SMNVEV (reference sequence). Written as DNA, the CDR3 is TGTGCCAGCAGATTCGGTGCAGCGAATTCACCCCTCCACTTT. Translated, it gives CASRFGAANSPLHF.

This clone has a count of ten or more. The chain carries TRBV10-1 and TRBJ1-2; D may be TRBD1 (6 bases). From germline, CDR1 is WNHNN and CDR2 SYGVQD (reference sequence). The CDR3 has 15 amino acids. V dropped 3 bases and J dropped 1 base, with 12 bases sitting between them. CDR3 nucleotides: TGCGCCAGCAGTGAACAGGGCATATTTAACTATGGCTACACCTTC. This sequence encodes CASSEQGIFNYGYTF.

There are many counts of this clone. The V and J genes are TRBV4-2 and TRBJ2-1; the D is unclear. Deletions cut 1 base from V and 1 base from J, with 14 bases between. This CDR3 is 17 amino acids long. Germline values: CDR1 LGHNA, CDR2 YNFKEQ. The CDR3 reads CASSQVPVAVSYNEQFF. DNA of the CDR3: TGTGCCAGCAGCCAAGTGCCGGTAGCAGTTTCCTACAATGAGCAGTTCTTC.

This clone was observed many times. V gene TRBV18 combines with J gene TRBJ2-2, with TRBD1 matching 12 bases. Germline trimming cut 3 bases from V and 7 bases from J; bases unmatched to any gene: 6. There are 16 residues in the CDR3. Germline V CDR1 and CDR2: KGHSH, LQKENI. The CDR3 nucleotides are TGTGCCAGCTCACCCTTGGGACAGGGGGCGATCGGGGAGCTGTTTTTT. Its translation: CASSPLGQGAIGELFF.

V and J are TRBV13 and TRBJ2-5; 10 nucleotides agree with TRBD2. V dropped 1 base and J dropped 1; count of bases not matched to a gene: 6. This CDR3 spans 17 amino acids. Per germline, CDR1 PRHDT and CDR2 FYEKMQ (reference sequence). CDR3 loop: CASSLETTSGVQETQYF. CDR3 in DNA: TGTGCCAGCAGCTTAGAAACCACTAGCGGGGTCCAAGAGACCCAGTACTTC.

This clone has ten or more counts. The rearrangement links TRBV6-1 to TRBJ1-5; 7 positions agree with TRBD1. V shed 4 bases and J 5 bases; nucleotides not matched to a gene: 5. Germline V gene data show CDR1 as MNHNS and CDR2 as SASEGT. This CDR3 has 14 amino acids. The CDR3 reads CASSGGTVYQPQHF. CDR3 coding DNA: TGTGCCAGCAGTGGAGGGACAGTCTATCAGCCCCAGCATTTT.

This clone was found many times. The chain links TRBV5-1 to TRBJ2-5, with D unresolved. The CDR3 extends over 14 amino acids. CDR1 is SGHRS and CDR2 is YFSETQ in the germline V gene. Trimming took 0 bases from V and 1 from J, leaving 7 bases between them. Written as DNA, the CDR3 is TGCGCCAGCAGCTTGGTCCAGTTCCAAGAGACCCAGTACTTC. Translating it yields CASSLVQFQETQYF.

This clone was detected many times. This chain links TRBV5-1 with TRBJ2-5; 8 nucleotides align to TRBD2. The V gene end was trimmed by 3 bases and the J gene end by 1 base; junction bases not matched to a gene: 26. Germline CDR1 SGHRS, CDR2 YFSETQ. The CDR3 has 22 amino acids. DNA of the CDR3: TGCGCCAGCAGCTCCACCCCGGGACTAGAATGGTTCCCCAGGGGCCCCCAAGAGACCCAGTACTTC. This gives the protein CASSSTPGLEWFPRGPQETQYF.

This clone was observed at least ten times. The V call is TRBV5-1, the J call TRBJ2-3, with TRBD2 matching over 7 bases. Germline V gene data show CDR1 as SGHRS and CDR2 as YFSETQ. With 1 base clipped from V and 0 bases from J, the junction kept 8 bases outside the gene matches. This CDR3 region has 17 residues. CDR3 DNA sequence: TGCGCCAGCAGCTTGATGGCTAGCGGAGGTAGCACAGATACGCAGTATTTT. Amino acid sequence: CASSLMASGGSTDTQYF.

This clone was recorded many times. The chain links TRBV6-6 to TRBJ1-4; D perhaps matches TRBD1 (5 bases). Trimming pared 2 bases from V and 8 bases from J, leaving 18 bases between. The CDR3 runs 16 residues. The germline V gene encodes CDR1 MNHNY and CDR2 SVGAGI (reference sequence). The DNA of the CDR3 is TGTGCCAGCAGTTACGGTGGATGGCAGGGAGGCGAAAAACTGTTTTTT. Translating gives CASSYGGWQGGEKLFF.

CDR3 amino acids: CASSIAGAYEQYF. CDR3 nucleotide sequence: TGTGCCAGCAGTATAGCGGGAGCGTACGAGCAGTACTTC. The gene calls are TRBV27 and TRBJ2-5; 9 bases fit TRBD2. The DNA end is a closer match to TRBJ2-7, so the J assignment may be wrong. The germline gives CDR1 MNHEY, CDR2 SMNVEV (reference sequence). The CDR3 runs to 13 residues.

This clone has ten or more counts. The CDR3 reads CASSWTSGTYEQYF. The CDR3 coding sequence is TGTGCCAGCAGCTGGACTAGCGGGACCTACGAGCAGTACTTC. The chain combines TRBV14 with TRBJ2-7; 12 bases are shared with TRBD2. The ends lost 5 bases at V and 2 bases at J; junction bases unmatched: 1. Germline lookup yields CDR1 SGHDN and CDR2 FVKESK. This CDR3 is built from 14 residues.

This clone has at least ten counts. The V call is TRBV30, the J call TRBJ2-3; 11 nucleotides match TRBD2. The trim removed 1 base at V and 3 bases at J, leaving 6 bases unmatched. The germline CDR1 and CDR2 sequences are GTSNPN and SVGIG (reference sequence). The CDR3 sequence is 16 residues long. In nucleotides, the CDR3 is TGTGCCTGGAGTGAGTTTAGCGGGAGGGTTACAGATACGCAGTATTTT. Translation gives CAWSEFSGRVTDTQYF. The full variable domain, its missing parts supplied by reference TRBV30 and TRBJ2-3, is SQTIHQWPATLVQPVGSPLSLECTVEGTSNPNLYWYRQAAGRGLQLLFYSVGIGQISSEVPQNLSASRPQDRQFILSSKKLLLSDSGFYLCAWSEFSGRVTDTQYFGPGTRLTVL.

Ten or more counts support this clone. The gene calls are TRBV7-2 and TRBJ2-7; 7 bases line up with TRBD1. The trim removed 4 bases at V and 6 bases at J, leaving 15 bases unmatched. The germline V gene encodes CDR1 SGHTA and CDR2 FQGNSA. CDR3 length equals 16 residues. The CDR3 is CASSSHYRGAAGEQYF. In nucleotides, the CDR3 is TGTGCCAGCAGCTCGCACTACAGGGGCGCGGCTGGCGAGCAGTACTTC. Full variable domain (missing parts from reference TRBV7-2 and TRBJ2-7): GAGVSQSPSNKVTEKGKDVELRCDPISGHTALYWYRQSLGQGLEFLIYFQGNSAPDKSGLPSDRFSAERTGGSVSTLTIQRTQQEDSAVYLCASSSHYRGAAGEQYFGPGTRLTVT.

This clone was seen repeatedly, ten times or more. The genes are TRBV7-2 and TRBJ2-4; the match to TRBD1 covers 7 bases. Germline assignment: CDR1 SGHTA and CDR2 FQGNSA. V shed 5 bases, J shed 6 bases, and the junction held 7 bases outside the gene matches. There are 14 residues in the CDR3. CDR3 protein: CASSQSGQLNIQYF. The CDR3 DNA reads TGTGCCAGCAGCCAATCGGGACAGCTAAACATTCAGTACTTC.

This clone was seen ten or more times. V is TRBV18 and J is TRBJ1-5; 10 bases are a match to TRBD1. There are 20 residues in the CDR3. The V and J ends lost 0 bases and 0 bases, in that order; junction bases with no gene match: 11. Per the germline V gene, CDR1 is KGHSH and CDR2 is LQKENI. The CDR3 nucleotides read TGTGCCAGCTCACCACCAGGGACAGGGGATACACGCCTTAGCAATCAGCCCCAGCATTTT. Amino acid sequence: CASSPPGTGDTRLSNQPQHF. Full variable domain (outside the CDR3, taken from reference TRBV18 and TRBJ1-5): NAGVMQNPRHLVRRRGQEARLRCSPMKGHSHVYWYRQLPEEGLKFMVYLQKENIIDESGMPKERFSAEFPKEGPSILRIQQVVRGDSAAYFCASSPPGTGDTRLSNQPQHFGDGTRLSIL.